These 16 T cell receptor beta chains were sequenced from one sample in a study of molecular identifiers for immune sequencing clone quantification. TCRdb reprocessed the PCR reads with MiXCR, giving one entry per CDR3 protein. The profile shows a few hundred thousand distinct CDR3 sequences, roughly a fifth of them singletons. Material for sequencing was naive CD8+ T cells from blood, with Jurkat cell RNA spiked in. Subset specified: FACS-sorted CD8+CD4-CCR7+CD45RA+ naive T cells. These receptors were collected from a human donor in good health. Some libraries in this study had Jurkat cell RNA spiked in.

The rearrangement joins TRBV20-1 to TRBJ1-2; D is possibly TRBD1 (6 bases). From germline, CDR1 is DFQATT and CDR2 SNEGSKA (reference sequence). V lost 5 bases and J lost 5, with 15 bases in between. The CDR3 spans 13 residues. The CDR3 sequence: CSALEGGGYGYTF. In DNA, the CDR3 is TGCAGTGCTCTGGAAGGGGGAGGGTATGGCTACACCTTC.

The chain employs TRBV4-2 and TRBJ2-7; 7 bases match TRBD2. Germline CDR1 LGHNA, CDR2 YNFKEQ. The CDR3 is 17 amino acids. Trimming at V came to 3 bases and at J to 3 bases, leaving 14 bases not matched to a gene. The CDR3 sequence: CASSQELSGTRSYEQYF. The CDR3, as DNA: TGTGCCAGCAGCCAGGAGCTCAGCGGGACCAGAAGCTACGAGCAGTACTTC.

For this clonotype: Just one base apart from a much larger clone, this may be a read error. The chain couples TRBV4-3 to TRBJ2-7; D might be TRBD1 (6 bases). The CDR3 loop spans 14 amino acids. Germline V lookup: CDR1 LGHNA, CDR2 YSLEER. The CDR3 protein is CASGQGIRGYEQYF. CDR3 nucleotide sequence: TGCGCCAGCGGCCAAGGGATCAGGGGTTACGAGCAGTACTTC.

The V call is TRBV6-5, the J call TRBJ2-7; D may be TRBD1 (5 bases). The ends were cut back, 2 bases at V and 2 bases at J, with 10 bases in the middle. This CDR3 is 14 amino acids long. The germline V gene encodes CDR1 MNHEY and CDR2 SVGAGI. CDR3 bases: TGTGCCAGCAGTTACGACAGTAACACCTACGAGCAGTACTTC. It translates to CASSYDSNTYEQYF.

This clonotype was seen a handful of times. J is TRBJ1-5 and V is TRBV4-1, with TRBD1 matching 8 bases. This CDR3 is built from 15 residues. Germline loops: CDR1 MGHRA, CDR2 YSYEKL. V shed 0 bases and J 4 bases; nucleotides not matched to a gene: 2. As DNA, the CDR3 is TGCGCCAGCAGCCAAGAGGGACAGGTTAATCAGCCCCAGCATTTT. Translating gives CASSQEGQVNQPQHF.

This clonotype occurred many times. This chain joins TRBV7-9 and TRBJ2-1; D perhaps matches TRBD2 (5 bases). V was trimmed by 4 bases and J by 5 bases, leaving 18 bases between them. The CDR3 has 16 amino acids. The germline gives CDR1 SEHNR, CDR2 FQNEAQ (reference sequence). The CDR3 region has the DNA TGTGCCAGCAGCTCGGGAAGCGGTTTTGCGGACAATGAGCAGTTCTTC. This sequence encodes CASSSGSGFADNEQFF.

V is TRBV5-7 and J is TRBJ1-5, with 9 bases lining up with TRBD1. TRBV5-7 falls under the ORF class, with uncertain function. The CDR3 runs to 17 residues. After removal of 4 bases from V and 2 bases from J, the junction contained 10 bases not matched to a gene. The CDR3, as DNA: TGTGCCAGCAGCCCACAGGGGGCGCGGGGGTGCAATCAGCCCCAGCATTTT. This sequence encodes CASSPQGARGCNQPQHF.

This clonotype came up many times. This chain uses TRBV7-9 with TRBJ1-2; D uncertain. The CDR3 has 12 amino acids. V lost 1 base and J lost 7, with 7 bases in between. Germline CDR1 reads SEHNR; CDR2 reads FQNEAQ (reference sequence). The CDR3 sequence: CASSLGVAGYTF. In DNA, the CDR3 is TGTGCCAGCAGCTTAGGTGTAGCTGGCTACACCTTC.

The rearrangement links TRBV19 to TRBJ1-5, with D possibly being TRBD1 (5 bases). CDR3 size: 14 residues. V lost 3 bases and J 7 bases, leaving 13 bases between the germline ends. The germline V gene has CDR1 LNHDA and CDR2 SQIVND (reference sequence). For the CDR3, the DNA is TGTGCCAGTAGTATGTCCGGGGGAGAGCAGCCCCAGCATTTT. Its protein is CASSMSGGEQPQHF.

This clonotype was picked up a small number of times. The junction does not match germline at one end; this may be a read error. This rearrangement joins TRBV12-3 or TRBV12-4 to TRBJ2-1; 7 bases line up with TRBD2. The CDR3 contains 14 residues. This chain's CDR3 is CASSLEGGPFERFF. CDR3 nucleotides: TGTGCCAGCAGTTTAGAGGGAGGGCCTTTTGAGCGGTTCTTC.

This clonotype was detected a few times. The V call is TRBV4-1, the J call TRBJ2-7; 7 positions match TRBD2. V gave up 1 base and J gave up 3 bases; unmatched junction bases: 6. CDR1 is MGHRA, CDR2 YSYEKL, per germline. The CDR3 runs 15 residues. CDR3 sequence: CASSQGGGSGYEQYF. The CDR3 DNA is TGCGCCAGCAGCCAAGGGGGGGGGTCCGGCTACGAGCAGTACTTC.

This clonotype was counted between two and nine times. This chain uses TRBV20-1 with TRBJ2-7, with a possible D match to TRBD1 (5 bases). V was pared by 2 bases and J by 0 bases, with 14 bases between. The CDR3 extends over 15 amino acids. CDR1 and CDR2 from the germline V gene are DFQATT and SNEGSKA (reference sequence). CDR3 in DNA: TGCAGTGCTAGACAGGGAATTCGAAACTCCTACGAGCAGTACTTC. Translation: CSARQGIRNSYEQYF.

As for this clonotype: A much larger clone differs from this one at a single base, so this may be a read error. The genes are TRBV4-3 and TRBJ2-3, with D tentatively TRBD1 (5 bases). Germline V gene data show CDR1 as LGHNA and CDR2 as YSLEER. The CDR3 sequence is 14 residues long. Here the CDR3 DNA reads TGCGCCAGCAGCCCCCGGGCCGGCACAGGTACGCAGTATTTT. It translates to CASSPRAGTGTQYF.

This clonotype has a handful of counts. This chain connects TRBV27 to TRBJ1-1, with 9 bases aligning to TRBD1. The V gene's germline CDR1 is MNHEY and CDR2 SMNVEV (reference sequence). V shed 5 bases, J shed 5 bases, and the junction held 6 bases outside the gene matches. CDR3 length equals 14 residues. The CDR3 bases are TGTGCCAGCAGTGAGACAGGGGGGGGTACTGAAGCTTTCTTT. Translating gives CASSETGGGTEAFF.

A remark on this clonotype: A much larger clone lies a single base off, so this may be a read error. This chain links TRBV29-1 with TRBJ1-1, with no clear D. CDR1 SQVTM and CDR2 ANQGSEA come from the germline V gene. Trimming stripped 4 bases from V and 12 bases from J, with 12 bases between. The CDR3 spans 10 residues. This chain's CDR3 is CSVVVQETFF. The CDR3 nucleotides read TGCAGCGTTGTGGTGCAGGAAACTTTCTTT.

The chain joins TRBV13 to TRBJ1-3, with D unclear. The CDR3 consists of 15 residues. Germline V lookup: CDR1 PRHDT, CDR2 FYEKMQ (reference sequence). V lost 4 bases to trimming and J lost 0 bases, with 10 bases between them. The CDR3 is CASSSGAYSGNTIYF. For the CDR3, the DNA is TGTGCCAGCAGCTCGGGTGCCTACTCTGGAAACACCATATATTTT.